A single TCR beta chain is shown here with its context. Antigen unknown. The study ran its PCR with 60 Vbeta and 13 Jbeta primers. Produced via immunoSEQ multiplex PCR; TCRdb's table is partial and in-frame only. The sample gives about 160,000 clones, 65% to 80% of which show up once; 3% is in the top ten. This specimen comes from a study of cytomegalovirus exposure and HLA in healthy donors. Overall study: Caucasian-associated ancestry cluster membership applied to about four fifths of several hundred genotyped donors.

Study results and caveats: Presence/absence results assume similar sequencing depth per donor, which may not hold.

The germline V gene encodes CDR1 LNHDA and CDR2 SQIVND (reference sequence). The CDR3 is made up of 14 amino acids. V shed 6 bases, J shed 5 bases, and the junction held 9 bases outside the gene matches. The chain is built from TRBV19 and TRBJ1-2; 7 bases map to TRBD1. The sample comprised PBMCs. The clonotype originates from a woman aged 50 to 60 in good health and CMV-seropositive. CDR3 residues: CASSSTGQTYGYTF. The CDR3 coding sequence is TGTGCCAGTAGCTCGACAGGGCAGACGTATGGCTACACCTTC.